This entry is about one T cell receptor (beta chain). Its antigen is still unknown. Naive CD45RA+ and memory CD45RA-negative subsets were split from CD4+ cells. CDR3 length: 15 amino acids. CDR1 and CDR2 (germline): SGHRS, YFSETQ. V lost 4 bases and J 2 bases, leaving 15 bases between the germline ends. It was across several immunoSEQ plates that each subset's genomic DNA was evenly split. Generated by immunoSEQ multiplex PCR, the TCRdb table keeps only in-frame clones and is missing some. The data show around 600,000 clones, 95% to 98% seen once. This sample is part of a study of shared clonotypes between healthy human individuals. Study observations and caveats: Some clonotypes were shared by all four sorted-subset donors, while others were not shared. The non-shared ones had lower generation probabilities than the shared ones. What naive subsets generally showed was a larger estimated richness than memory subsets showed.

The chain has TRBV5-1 and TRBJ2-5; TRBD1 is a possible D gene (6 bases). This receptor was identified in a woman younger than 45 in good health. Sequencing was performed on naive CD4+ T cells sorted from blood. As for subset: CD45RA+ positively selected. CDR3 sequence: CASSQRPGQQETQYF. The CDR3 DNA sequence: TGCGCCAGCAGCCAACGACCCGGACAGCAAGAGACCCAGTACTTC.